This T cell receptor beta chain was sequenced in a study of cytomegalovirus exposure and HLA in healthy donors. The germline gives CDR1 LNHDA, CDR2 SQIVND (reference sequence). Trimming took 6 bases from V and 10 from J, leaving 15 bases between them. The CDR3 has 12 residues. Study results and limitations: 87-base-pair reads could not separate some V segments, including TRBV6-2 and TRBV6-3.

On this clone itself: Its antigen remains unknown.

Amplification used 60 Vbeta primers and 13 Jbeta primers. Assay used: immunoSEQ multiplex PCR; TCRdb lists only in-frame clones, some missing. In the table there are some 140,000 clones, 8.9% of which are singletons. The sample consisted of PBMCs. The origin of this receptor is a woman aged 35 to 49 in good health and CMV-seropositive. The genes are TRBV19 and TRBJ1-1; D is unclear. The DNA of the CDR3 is TGTGCCAGTAGGGTAGGTTATGGAGGAGCTTTCTTT. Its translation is CASRVGYGGAFF.